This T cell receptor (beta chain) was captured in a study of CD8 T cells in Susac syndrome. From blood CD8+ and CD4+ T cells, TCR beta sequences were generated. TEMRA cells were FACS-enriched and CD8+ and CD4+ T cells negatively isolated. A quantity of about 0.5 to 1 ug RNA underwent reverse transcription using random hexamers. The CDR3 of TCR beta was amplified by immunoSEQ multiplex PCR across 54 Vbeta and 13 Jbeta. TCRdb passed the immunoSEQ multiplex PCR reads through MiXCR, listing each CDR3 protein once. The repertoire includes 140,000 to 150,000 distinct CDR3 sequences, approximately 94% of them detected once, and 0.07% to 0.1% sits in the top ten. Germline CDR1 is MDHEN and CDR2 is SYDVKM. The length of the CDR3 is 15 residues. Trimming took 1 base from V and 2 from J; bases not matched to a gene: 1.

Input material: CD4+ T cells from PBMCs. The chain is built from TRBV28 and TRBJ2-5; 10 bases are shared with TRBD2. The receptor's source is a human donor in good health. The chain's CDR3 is CASSLLTSGQETQYF. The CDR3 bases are TGTGCCAGCAGTTTATTGACTAGCGGGCAAGAGACCCAGTACTTC.